This entry lists 11 T cell receptor beta chains sequenced from one sample in a study of PD-L1 blockade in urothelial cancer. Time point: peripheral blood 6 weeks after treatment start. Sequencing used immunoSEQ multiplex PCR; TCRdb keeps in-frame clones, though not all of them. Of about 48,000 clones listed, roughly 80% were seen once; the top ten hold about 10%. The sample was PBMCs, taken around atezolizumab (anti-PD-L1) treatment. These receptors were collected from a man aged 65-85 years with urothelial cancer.

The CDR3 loop reads CAWSRGAEETQYF. In nucleotides, the CDR3 is TGTGCCTGGAGCCGGGGGGCCGAAGAGACCCAGTACTTC. The chain is built from TRBV30 and TRBJ2-5; the D gene is possibly TRBD2 (7 bases). From germline, CDR1 is GTSNPN and CDR2 SVGIG (reference sequence). The length of the CDR3 is 13 residues. V gave up 3 bases and J gave up 3 bases, with 11 bases separating them.

The chain joins TRBV5-1 to TRBJ1-4; D is undetermined. The germline V gene has CDR1 SGHRS and CDR2 YFSETQ. The CDR3 has 16 amino acids. V was clipped by 0 bases and J by 1 base, with 10 bases between them. The CDR3: CASSLEPGGTNEKLFF. The CDR3 DNA reads as TGCGCCAGCAGCTTGGAACCCGGAGGAACTAATGAAAAACTGTTTTTT.

This clone was seen once. This rearrangement joins TRBV5-4 to TRBJ1-4; D not certain. CDR1 is SGHNT and CDR2 is YYREEE in the germline V gene (reference sequence). The V end was cut by 4 bases, the J end by 4 bases, with 11 bases between. This CDR3 comprises 14 residues. The CDR3 loop reads CASSGDADNEKLFF. The CDR3 DNA is TGTGCCAGCAGCGGCGACGCGGATAATGAAAAACTGTTTTTT.

This clone was recorded only once. The chain couples TRBV5-1 to TRBJ2-7; TRBD2 is a possible D gene (6 bases). V shed 4 bases and J shed 0 bases, with 14 bases lying between them. The CDR3 consists of 15 residues. Germline V gene sequence: CDR1 SGHRS, CDR2 YFSETQ. CDR3 sequence (DNA): TGCGCCAGCAGCCTAGAGAGCGGGTACTCCTACGAGCAGTACTTC. Residues: CASSLESGYSYEQYF.

Here the CDR3 DNA reads TGTGCCAGCAGTCTCCGGGGAAGGGACACTGAAGCTTTCTTT. Its translation is CASSLRGRDTEAFF. The V and J genes are TRBV28 and TRBJ1-1; no firm D call. V was pared by 5 bases and J by 3 bases, with 13 bases between. The V gene's germline CDR1 is MDHEN and CDR2 SYDVKM. The CDR3 is made up of 14 amino acids.

The sample holds a few counts of this clone. The sample carries other DNA sequences with the same CDR3. J is TRBJ2-1 and V is TRBV5-1; TRBD1 agrees at 10 bases. V was clipped by 3 bases and J by 2 bases; unmatched bases: 2. From germline, CDR1 is SGHRS and CDR2 YFSETQ. The CDR3 covers 15 residues. In DNA, the CDR3 is TGCGCCAGCAGCTCCGGGACAGGGGCCTACAATGAGCAGTTCTTC. Translated: CASSSGTGAYNEQFF. Together with reference TRBV5-1 and TRBJ2-1, the CDR3 gives the full variable domain: KAGVTQTPRYLIKTRGQQVTLSCSPISGHRSVSWYQQTPGQGLQFLFEYFSETQRNKGNFPGRFSGRQFSNSRSEMNVSTLELGDSALYLCASSSGTGAYNEQFFGPGTRLTVL.

The V and J genes are TRBV6-1 and TRBJ2-3, with D maybe TRBD2 (5 bases). Germline V gene data show CDR1 as MNHNS and CDR2 as SASEGT. The CDR3 is 14 residues long. Trimming stripped 10 bases from V and 0 bases from J, with 14 bases between. CDR3 loop: CAIRAVLSTDTQYF. The CDR3 nucleotides read TGTGCCATCCGAGCGGTTCTTAGCACAGATACGCAGTATTTT.

This chain joins TRBV2 and TRBJ1-5, with TRBD1 matching 8 bases. The length of the CDR3 is 16 residues. CDR1 and CDR2 from the germline V gene are SNHLY and FYNNEI. V lost 2 bases to trimming and J lost 1 base; unmatched junction nucleotides: 4. The chain's CDR3 is CASSETTGGSNQPQHF. The CDR3 nucleotides are TGTGCCAGCAGTGAAACAACAGGGGGAAGCAATCAGCCCCAGCATTTT. Full variable domain (missing parts from reference TRBV2 and TRBJ1-5): EPEVTQTPSHQVTQMGQEVILRCVPISNHLYFYWYRQILGQKVEFLVSFYNNEISEKSEIFDDQFSVERPDGSNFTLKIRSTKLEDSAMYFCASSETTGGSNQPQHFGDGTRLSIL.

This chain joins TRBV19 and TRBJ1-2; 9 bases align to TRBD1. There are 18 residues in the CDR3. Trimming cost V 7 bases and J 4 bases; bases outside gene matches: 19. The germline gives CDR1 LNHDA, CDR2 SQIVND (reference sequence). The CDR3 DNA reads as TGTGCCAGTACTCATGATCCCGGGACAGGGCGGCCTATCTATGGCTACACCTTC. This sequence encodes CASTHDPGTGRPIYGYTF.

This chain connects TRBV5-1 to TRBJ1-5; tentative D call: TRBD1 (5 bases). The germline gives CDR1 SGHRS, CDR2 YFSETQ. This CDR3 has 14 amino acids. V was cut by 0 bases and J by 3 bases, with 7 bases left in between. The chain's CDR3 is CASSLAGPNQPQHF. The CDR3 nucleotides read TGCGCCAGCAGCTTGGCAGGGCCCAATCAGCCCCAGCATTTT.

The chain recombines TRBV4-1 with TRBJ2-4, with 11 positions matching TRBD1. Germline lookup yields CDR1 MGHRA and CDR2 YSYEKL. CDR3 length: 16 amino acids. J lost 1 base, V lost 4 bases, and 3 bases had no gene match. CDR3 region: CASSLGQGAAKNIQYF. In DNA, the CDR3 is TGCGCCAGCAGCCTTGGACAGGGGGCTGCCAAAAACATTCAGTACTTC.